This TCR beta chain was documented in a study of T and B cells in COVID-19 patients. Study-wide context: Recovered patients mostly had mild to moderate COVID-19 managed as outpatients. The recovered cohort's median age was approximately 34 years, versus less than 75 years in active infection. General study results and limits: Highly clonal in active COVID-19, TRB repertoires exceeded healthy-donor diversity and richness at recovery. In COVID-19 patients, T cell receptor beta variable and joining gene use was reportedly strongly skewed.

Blood genomic DNA input for TRB amplification was 250-500 ng. TRB rearrangements were amplified by multiplex PCR with BIOMED2 TRB-A/B primers. From the multiplex PCR reads, TCRdb called clonotypes with MiXCR, one entry per CDR3 protein. This sample has around 21,000 distinct CDR3 sequences, with about 31% found just once. CDR3 size: 14 residues. Germline assignment: CDR1 LNHDA and CDR2 SQIVND (reference sequence). As concerns this clonotype: Its antigen is not identified. This sequence may be a read error, since a much larger clone differs from it by one base.

The rearrangement uses TRBV19 and TRBJ1-2; unclear D gene. Source material: blood. The receptor was isolated from a human donor who had recovered from COVID-19. The CDR3: CDSSMGPDNYGYTF. The CDR3 DNA reads as TGTGACAGTAGTATGGGCCCAGATAACTATGGCTACACCTTC.